These 20 T cell receptor beta chains came from one sample sequenced in a study of Graves' ophthalmopathy and Graves' hyperthyroidism. Amplification from RNA transcripts yielded the TCR beta CDR3 regions. The first-round RT-PCR employed HTBI primers together with the Qiagen OneStep RT-PCR kit. A multiplex PCR was then performed as the second round. Each CDR3 protein is one row after TCRdb ran MiXCR on the multiplex PCR reads. The sample records roughly 350,000 distinct CDR3 sequences, about 15% being singletons. The source material was peripheral blood. Receptors originate from an adult woman with stable Graves' hyperthyroidism.

This clonotype came up many times. This chain uses TRBV6-6 with TRBJ2-5; D unclear. Trimming shortened V by 0 bases and J by 5 bases, and 16 bases separated the two germline ends. CDR1 is MNHNY and CDR2 is SVGAGI in the germline V gene (reference sequence). The CDR3 runs 16 residues. In DNA form, the CDR3 reads TGTGCCAGCAGTTACTCAAAGGTTGGGAAAGGGGAGACCCAGTACTTC. Translating it yields CASSYSKVGKGETQYF.

The chain uses TRBV28 and TRBJ1-1; D uncertain. Deletions cut 5 bases from V and 4 bases from J, with 14 bases between. CDR1 MDHEN and CDR2 SYDVKM come from the germline V gene. The CDR3 extends over 14 amino acids. This CDR3 is CASSPQTDGTEAFF. The CDR3 DNA is TGTGCCAGCAGTCCCCAGACCGACGGCACTGAAGCTTTCTTT.

This clonotype has a count of ten or more. The chain combines TRBV6-2 or TRBV6-3 with TRBJ2-7; D is possibly TRBD1 (5 bases). The CDR3 is 13 residues long. Per the germline V gene, CDR1 is MNHEY and CDR2 is SVGEGT. In nucleotides, the CDR3 is TGTGGGTCCCGACTCGACAGTAGCTACGAGCAGTACTTC. This codes for CGSRLDSSYEQYF.

This clonotype was detected many times. This chain uses TRBV13 with TRBJ2-7, with D possibly matching TRBD1 (6 bases). CDR1 PRHDT and CDR2 FYEKMQ come from the germline V gene (reference sequence). This CDR3 spans 16 amino acids. The germline V and J ends were trimmed by 5 bases and 3 bases, with 20 bases remaining between them. The CDR3 DNA follows: TGTGCCAGCAGCCCCCGTAAGGGACAACTATTCTACGAGCAGTACTTC. Protein: CASSPRKGQLFYEQYF. Full variable domain (missing parts from reference TRBV13 and TRBJ2-7): AAGVIQSPRHLIKEKRETATLKCYPIPRHDTVYWYQQGPGQDPQFLISFYEKMQSDKGSIPDRFSAQQFSDYHSELNMSSLELGDSALYFCASSPRKGQLFYEQYFGPGTRLTVT.

This chain links TRBV20-1 with TRBJ2-7; 8 bases line up with TRBD1. Per germline, CDR1 DFQATT and CDR2 SNEGSKA (reference sequence). The CDR3 runs to 16 residues. V lost 3 bases to trimming and J lost 3 bases; unmatched junction nucleotides: 13. The CDR3 coding sequence is TGCAGTGCTAGGGGGCCCCTCGGGACAGGAGACTACGAGCAGTACTTC. As protein: CSARGPLGTGDYEQYF.

The genes are TRBV12-3 or TRBV12-4 and TRBJ1-1; D remains ambiguous. The length of the CDR3 is 13 residues. V was clipped by 6 bases and J by 1 base, with 9 bases between them. The CDR3 DNA reads as TGTGCCAGCAGAAAGCTCAGGAACACTGAAGCTTTCTTT. Protein product: CASRKLRNTEAFF.

The chain joins TRBV12-3 or TRBV12-4 to TRBJ1-4; perhaps TRBD1 as D (6 bases). This CDR3 contains 18 residues. The ends were cut back, 4 bases at V and 3 bases at J, with 21 bases in the middle. The CDR3 spells CASSSPHSWTASNEKLFF. The CDR3 region has the DNA TGTGCCAGCAGTTCCCCTCACAGCTGGACAGCTTCTAATGAAAAACTGTTTTTT.

This clonotype was seen ten or more times. The rearrangement uses TRBV5-1 and TRBJ2-5; TRBD1 agrees at 7 bases. This CDR3 has 15 amino acids. Trimming took 3 bases from V and 2 from J; bases not matched to a gene: 7. Germline V CDR1 and CDR2: SGHRS, YFSETQ. The CDR3 region is CASSSPTGVQETQYF. The CDR3 nucleotides are TGCGCCAGCAGCTCCCCTACAGGGGTTCAAGAGACCCAGTACTTC.

There are many counts of this clonotype. This sequence joins TRBV28 and TRBJ1-1, with D perhaps TRBD1 (6 bases). The CDR3 totals 16 residues. V lost 3 bases to trimming and J lost 0 bases, with 14 bases between them. Germline V lookup: CDR1 MDHEN, CDR2 SYDVKM. The CDR3 loop reads CASSLTGGGMNTEAFF. In DNA form, the CDR3 reads TGTGCCAGCAGTTTGACTGGGGGCGGTATGAACACTGAAGCTTTCTTT.

This clonotype was counted many times. This chain connects TRBV19 to TRBJ1-2; unclear D gene. The V and J ends lost 3 bases and 8 bases respectively, with 16 bases between them. The CDR3 is 14 residues long. The V gene's germline CDR1 is LNHDA and CDR2 SQIVND (reference sequence). CDR3 DNA sequence: TGTGCCAGTAGTATTGGAAGGCGTGATTACGGCTACACCTTC. It encodes CASSIGRRDYGYTF.

The genes are TRBV30 and TRBJ2-5; D possibly matches TRBD1 or TRBD2 (5 bases each). From germline, CDR1 is GTSNPN and CDR2 SVGIG (reference sequence). The CDR3 covers 15 residues. Trimming pared 2 bases from V and 3 bases from J, leaving 16 bases between. The CDR3: CAWSPGQTTKETQYF. The CDR3 region has the DNA TGTGCCTGGAGTCCGGGGCAGACCACTAAAGAGACCCAGTACTTC.

This clonotype was counted once. Being one base from a much bigger clone, this may be a read error. This chain connects TRBV28 to TRBJ2-7; D is perhaps TRBD1 or TRBD2 (6 bases each). The length of the CDR3 is 17 residues. Germline CDR1 reads MDHEN; CDR2 reads SYDVKM. Trimming stripped 2 bases from V and 3 bases from J, with 20 bases between. The CDR3 bases are TGTGCCAGCAGTTTAGGAGGGGGTTTTTTGATTTGCTACGAGCAGTACTTC. This encodes CASSLGGGFLICYEQYF.

This clonotype was found a few times. This sequence may be a read error, since a much larger clone differs from it by one base. This chain joins TRBV6-5 and TRBJ1-1; 10 bases line up with TRBD1. This CDR3 comprises 14 residues. CDR1 is MNHEY and CDR2 is SVGAGI in the germline V gene. The CDR3 nucleotides read TGTGCCAGCAGTTCGGACAGGGGGAACACTGGAGCTTTCTTT. Its protein product is CASSSDRGNTGAFF.

At least ten counts were recorded for this clonotype. The genes are TRBV2 and TRBJ2-4; D possibly corresponds to TRBD2 (6 bases). The ends were cut back, 2 bases at V and 8 bases at J, with 10 bases in the middle. Per the germline V gene, CDR1 is SNHLY and CDR2 is FYNNEI. The CDR3 is 13 amino acids. The CDR3 DNA sequence: TGTGCCAGCAGTGAACGGAGGGCAGACATTCAGTACTTC. The encoded protein is CASSERRADIQYF. The whole variable domain, filled in from reference TRBV2 and TRBJ2-4, reads EPEVTQTPSHQVTQMGQEVILRCVPISNHLYFYWYRQILGQKVEFLVSFYNNEISEKSEIFDDQFSVERPDGSNFTLKIRSTKLEDSAMYFCASSERRADIQYFGAGTRLSVL.

The CDR3 DNA follows: TGTGCCAGTTGTCACACCGGGGAGCTGTTTTTT. Its protein is CASCHTGELFF. The chain links TRBV19 to TRBJ2-2; D is uncertain. CDR1 LNHDA and CDR2 SQIVND come from the germline V gene (reference sequence). The CDR3 extends over 11 amino acids. The V end was cut by 8 bases, the J end by 3 bases, with 4 bases between.

This clonotype was detected a few times. The chain uses TRBV29-1 and TRBJ2-3; D might be TRBD2 (6 bases). This CDR3 has 14 residues. Germline V gene data show CDR1 as SQVTM and CDR2 as ANQGSEA. V dropped 1 base and J dropped 5 bases, with 13 bases sitting between them. The CDR3 coding sequence is TGCAGCGTTGAAGGGGGGGAGAAGAGAGATACGCAGTATTTT. Protein: CSVEGGEKRDTQYF.

The J gene is TRBJ2-7, the V gene TRBV5-1; D not resolved. The CDR3 contains 14 residues. The germline V gene has CDR1 SGHRS and CDR2 YFSETQ. The V and J ends lost 2 bases and 0 bases respectively, with 9 bases between them. The CDR3 sequence: CASSFSLSSYEQYF. CDR3 in DNA: TGCGCCAGCAGCTTTTCCCTGTCCTCCTACGAGCAGTACTTC.

This clonotype was recorded many times. This chain connects TRBV18 to TRBJ1-2; D remains unclear. Germline CDR1 reads KGHSH; CDR2 reads LQKENI. Trimming shortened V by 3 bases and J by 0 bases, and 11 bases separated the two germline ends. CDR3 length equals 15 residues. This chain's CDR3 is CASSPSANTNYGYTF. The DNA of the CDR3 is TGTGCCAGCTCACCGTCAGCGAATACTAACTATGGCTACACCTTC. Full variable domain (remainder filled in from reference TRBV18 and TRBJ1-2): NAGVMQNPRHLVRRRGQEARLRCSPMKGHSHVYWYRQLPEEGLKFMVYLQKENIIDESGMPKERFSAEFPKEGPSILRIQQVVRGDSAAYFCASSPSANTNYGYTFGSGTRLTVV.

This clonotype has ten or more counts. This chain connects TRBV6-5 to TRBJ2-7; TRBD1 matches 7 bases. From germline, CDR1 is MNHEY and CDR2 SVGAGI. The CDR3 spans 11 residues. V shed 8 bases and J 5 bases; nucleotides not matched to a gene: 3. The CDR3 DNA sequence: TGTGCCAGCGCCAGGGGGAACGAGCAGTACTTC. It encodes CASARGNEQYF.

This clonotype was observed many times. V gene TRBV6-1 combines with J gene TRBJ2-7, with a possible D match to TRBD1 (5 bases). Trimming took 2 bases from V and 4 from J, leaving 15 bases between them. This CDR3 comprises 15 residues. Germline V gives CDR1 MNHNS, CDR2 SASEGT. CDR3 coding DNA: TGTGCCAGCAGTGAAAAAGGGCCAGGGATTTACGAGCAGTACTTC. Amino acid sequence: CASSEKGPGIYEQYF.